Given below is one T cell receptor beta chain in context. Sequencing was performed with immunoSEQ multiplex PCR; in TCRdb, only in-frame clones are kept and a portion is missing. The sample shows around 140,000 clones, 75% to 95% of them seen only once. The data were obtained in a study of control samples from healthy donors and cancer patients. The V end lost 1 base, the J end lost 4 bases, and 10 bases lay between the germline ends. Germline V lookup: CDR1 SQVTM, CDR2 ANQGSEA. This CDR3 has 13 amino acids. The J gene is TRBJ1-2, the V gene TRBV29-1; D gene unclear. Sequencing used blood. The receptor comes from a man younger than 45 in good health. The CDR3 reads CSVEGALLYGYTF. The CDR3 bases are TGCAGCGTTGAAGGAGCTCTCCTCTATGGCTACACCTTC.